This T cell receptor (beta chain) came from a study of shared clonotypes between healthy human individuals (dated by TCRdb to about 2020). Broadly, across the study: Two women and a few men aged 18 to 49 years were included in the cohort. Blood TCR repertoires of a handful of healthy adults were deeply sequenced to estimate repertoire size and the extent of clonotype sharing between individuals. To increase sequencing depth and limit assay-specific biases, TCR repertoire library preparation and sequencing were carried out by different laboratories using diverse techniques. Per donor, three plates each were used for CD4 naive and CD4 memory, two for CD8 naive, and one for CD8 memory. Per donor, leukapheresis produced somewhere between about 0.85 and 10 billion PBMCs.

Using the deep immunoSEQ assay, TCR CDR3 regions were amplified from genomic DNA by multiplex PCR. Extracted genomic DNA from each cell subset was spread evenly across all wells of several immunoSEQ 96-well plates, with each plate serving as a replicate. Each replicate PCR for sorted subsets received roughly 0.2 ug genomic DNA, equal to roughly 33,000 T cell genomes. Purified libraries were measured with a Qubit 3.0 fluorometer, size-checked on a Bioanalyzer 2100, and measured again with the KAPA Library Quantification kit. Every immunoSEQ 96-well plate was sequenced on a separate single-read 150-cycle Illumina NextSeq 550 flow cell. Per the source publication's procedure: Because the immunoSEQ output included only junctional sequences and no quality scores, the filtering could not be the same as the filtering used for full-length reads. To assign V/J genes and CDR3, sequences were annotated using PyIR, a Python wrapper for IgBLAST v1.9, with IMGT germline references. Reads were removed for weak V/J assignments (E-value above 1e-6), missing CDR3, stop codons, out-of-frame junctions, or ambiguous translated residues. A V3J clonotype was defined by an identical inferred V gene, J gene, and CDR3 amino acid sequence. Percentage overlap between repertoires was calculated by dividing the number of shared unique clonotypes by the size of the smaller repertoire. Repertoire richness was assessed with RTK rarefaction, the Chao1 estimator, and Recon v2.1 estimates of unobserved clonotypes. OLGA was used to compute generation probabilities for all TCRbeta clonotypes that the gDNA method yielded from a few donors. Drawn from immuneACCESS, this table holds only the in-frame rearrangements with V and J called that TCRdb kept. Clones are partly lost; checked studies trace under half to an unresolved V gene and leave the rest unexplained. From that table come the V and J calls and clone size; the DNA was used to work out D and trimming. The table for this sample lists some 2.3 million clones; about 92% of them were counted only once. Of the sample, under 0.45% is held by the ten largest clones.

About this clone: Its antigen specificity is not known. Base qualities are not at hand, and no much larger clone is one base apart.

The donors were healthy, HIV-negative adults with no recently reported acute infections or vaccinations. Every donor was a Caucasian adult living in Nashville, Tennessee, USA. CD4+ T cells were enriched through magnetic negative selection, after which naive cells were positively selected on CD45RA and the remaining negative fraction served as the memory subset. Blood was obtained by leukapheresis, after which PBMCs were separated by Ficoll-Histopaque density gradient centrifugation and cryopreserved in liquid nitrogen vapor phase. Analytical flow cytometry was used to check the purity and quantity of every magnetically sorted T cell population. Genomic DNA was isolated from every sorted fraction and measured by UV absorbance on a Nanodrop 2000c. Sequences SQVTM (CDR1) and ANQGSEA (CDR2) are obtained from the germline V gene. The CDR3 measures 15 amino acids from cysteine to phenylalanine. Only the CDR3 DNA is retained, 45 bases long and in frame from the first base. Trimmed from V: 8 bases; trimmed from J: 5 bases; junction bases lacking a gene match: 12.

Broader findings and caveats from the paper: Sampling was restricted to blood, and TCR repertoires in tissue are likely to differ from TCR repertoires in blood. Naive subsets generally had larger estimated clonotype richness than memory subsets. Because the study included a small number of donors, the genetic and exposure-history diversity represented was limited. Compared with non-shared clonotypes, the clonotypes found in all four sorted-subset donors had higher generation probabilities. Even with the large sequencing depth, rarefaction of the sorted-subset datasets indicated that sequencing was incomplete. Around 5.4% of naive CD4, around 4% of naive CD8, approximately 2% of memory CD4, and approximately 0.4% of memory CD8 clonotypes were shared across several donors. Pairwise subsampling led to the expectation that sequencing depth would affect the degree of clonotype sharing among donors.

The specimen sequenced was naive CD4+ T cells from PBMCs. Interpreted using the paper, the cell subset or site label stands for: CD45RA+ positively selected. This clonotype originated in a young man in good health. Some clones in this sample may be carry-over from other donors' samples. The rearrangement joined TRBV29-1 to TRBJ1-6; 7 central nucleotides agree with TRBD1. The sequenced DNA: TGCAGCCAACGGGATGCCGGGACAGATAATTCACCCCTCCACTTT. Translated, this is CSQRDAGTDNSPLHF.